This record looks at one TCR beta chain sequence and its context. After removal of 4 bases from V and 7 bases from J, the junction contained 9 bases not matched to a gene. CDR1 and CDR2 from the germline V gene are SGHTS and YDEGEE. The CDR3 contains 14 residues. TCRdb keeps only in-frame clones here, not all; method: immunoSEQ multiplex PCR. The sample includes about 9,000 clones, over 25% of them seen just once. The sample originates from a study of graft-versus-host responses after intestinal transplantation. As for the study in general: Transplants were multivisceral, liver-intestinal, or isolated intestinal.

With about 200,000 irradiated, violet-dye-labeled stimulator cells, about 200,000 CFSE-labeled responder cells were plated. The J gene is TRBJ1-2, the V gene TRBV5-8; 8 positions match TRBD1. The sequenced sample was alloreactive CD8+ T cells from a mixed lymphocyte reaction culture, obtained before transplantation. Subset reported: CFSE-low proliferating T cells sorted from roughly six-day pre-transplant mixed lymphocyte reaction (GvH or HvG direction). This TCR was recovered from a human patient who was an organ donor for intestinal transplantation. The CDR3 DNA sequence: TGTGCCAGCAGCCCCGAGGGACAGGTCTTTGGCTACACCTTC. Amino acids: CASSPEGQVFGYTF.